This entry concerns a single T cell receptor beta chain. CDR1 and CDR2 (germline): LNHDA, SQIVND (reference sequence). This CDR3 has 15 residues. V was cut by 4 bases and J by 5 bases, with 16 bases left in between. Profiled with immunoSEQ multiplex PCR; TCRdb holds only in-frame clones, not every one. The sample carries tens of thousands of clones, around 86% recorded once. These data belong to a study of OX40 agonist ivuxolimab in advanced cancers. Sequenced material: CD4+ or CD8+ T cells sorted from blood, taken in a trial of the OX40 agonist ivuxolimab. The TCR comes from an adult with an advanced solid tumor such as melanoma, head and neck, liver or kidney cancer. The chain has TRBV19 and TRBJ2-3; D is perhaps TRBD1 or TRBD2 (5 bases each). The DNA of the CDR3 is TGTGCCAGTAGTAAGAAAACCCAGAGGGGAGATACGCAGTATTTT. Its protein is CASSKKTQRGDTQYF.